This entry lists 15 T cell receptor beta chains sequenced from one sample in a study of blood T cell repertoires in COVID-19. Here immunoSEQ multiplex PCR was the method, and the copy in TCRdb shows in-frame clones only, minus some. The data contain about 140,000 clones, approximately 86% of them singletons. The source material was PBMCs or T cells enriched from blood (not recorded which). The origin of the receptors is a woman between 40 and 55 years old who had recovered from COVID-19.

The chain carries TRBV5-1 and TRBJ1-2; the match to TRBD1 covers 11 bases. This CDR3 spans 16 amino acids. In germline, CDR1 is SGHRS, CDR2 YFSETQ. V lost 3 bases and J lost 5; bases outside the gene matches: 9. CDR3 in amino acids: CASSSAGGQGAYGYTF. The DNA for the CDR3 is TGCGCCAGCAGCTCGGCAGGAGGACAGGGGGCATATGGCTACACCTTC.

V is TRBV7-9 and J is TRBJ2-7, with TRBD1 matching 7 bases. The CDR3 covers 15 residues. Germline V lookup: CDR1 SEHNR, CDR2 FQNEAQ (reference sequence). Trimming removed 2 bases from V and 0 bases from J; junction bases left unmatched: 4. The CDR3 protein is CASSLSRDSSYEQYF. The CDR3 DNA follows: TGTGCCAGCAGCTTATCCCGGGACAGCTCCTACGAGCAGTACTTC.

This chain joins TRBV9 and TRBJ1-1; TRBD1 matches 8 bases. Germline values: CDR1 SGDLS, CDR2 YYNGEE. The trim removed 4 bases at V and 5 bases at J, leaving 7 bases unmatched. There are 14 residues in the CDR3. The CDR3 bases are TGTGCCAGCAGCCTCGGACAGGGTCGGACTGAAGCTTTCTTT. This sequence encodes CASSLGQGRTEAFF.

The chain has TRBV7-9 and TRBJ2-7; D is perhaps TRBD1 (5 bases). V lost 5 bases and J lost 5, with 10 bases in between. The length of the CDR3 is 12 residues. The germline CDR1 and CDR2 sequences are SEHNR and FQNEAQ (reference sequence). The CDR3: CASSSRVDEQYF. In DNA, the CDR3 is TGTGCCAGCAGCAGCAGGGTTGACGAGCAGTACTTC.

CDR3 protein: CASSLVRGRNTGELFF. Written as DNA, the CDR3 is TGCGCCAGCAGCTTGGTGCGCGGCCGAAACACCGGGGAGCTGTTTTTT. V gene TRBV5-1 combines with J gene TRBJ2-2; no definite D call. Germline CDR1 SGHRS, CDR2 YFSETQ. The CDR3 is 16 residues long. Trimming shortened V by 0 bases and J by 2 bases, and 11 bases separated the two germline ends.

This clone is a singleton in its sample. J is TRBJ1-2 and V is TRBV15; TRBD1 is a possible D gene (5 bases). Looked up from germline, CDR1 is LNHNV and CDR2 is YYDKDF (reference sequence). The CDR3 has 15 residues. The V gene lost 0 bases and the J gene lost 4 bases, with 12 bases spanning the gap. The CDR3 nucleotides read TGTGCCACCAGCAGAGAGGGGGGACTTGGCTATGGCTACACCTTC. Translated, it gives CATSREGGLGYGYTF.

The V and J genes are TRBV30 and TRBJ1-1; possibly TRBD1 for D (5 bases). CDR3 length: 14 amino acids. V lost 3 bases, J lost 5 bases, and 16 bases lay in between. Germline CDR1 is GTSNPN and CDR2 is SVGIG (reference sequence). CDR3 DNA: TGTGCCTGGAGGCCCCCTTCGGGGGTAACTGAAGCTTTCTTT. Protein product: CAWRPPSGVTEAFF.

This clone was seen once. The V call is TRBV30, the J call TRBJ1-5, with 7 bases lining up with TRBD1. Germline V gives CDR1 GTSNPN, CDR2 SVGIG (reference sequence). The trim removed 5 bases at V and 4 bases at J, leaving 11 bases unmatched. CDR3 size: 15 residues. The CDR3 region is CAWALRTGRNQPQHF. The CDR3 nucleotides are TGTGCCTGGGCCCTTCGGACAGGAAGAAATCAGCCCCAGCATTTT.

The chain employs TRBV29-1 and TRBJ1-1; maybe TRBD1 (6 bases). V gave up 4 bases and J gave up 4 bases, with 16 bases separating them. From germline, CDR1 is SQVTM and CDR2 ANQGSEA. The CDR3 length is 14 residues. CDR3 nucleotides: TGCAGCGTTGTGTTGGGGGCGCAGGCCACTGAAGCTTTCTTT. Protein: CSVVLGAQATEAFF.

V and J are TRBV30 and TRBJ2-2; D is ambiguous. V shed 3 bases and J shed 7 bases, with 6 bases lying between them. CDR1 is GTSNPN, CDR2 SVGIG, per germline (reference sequence). This CDR3 has 11 residues. The CDR3 region has the DNA TGTGCCTGGAGCGCGCTCGGGGAGCTGTTTTTT. This translates into CAWSALGELFF.

The chain recombines TRBV2 with TRBJ2-2; D is undetermined. Germline V lookup: CDR1 SNHLY, CDR2 FYNNEI. The V end was cut by 4 bases, the J end by 0 bases, with 12 bases between. The CDR3 loop spans 16 amino acids. CDR3 protein: CASSASVAANTGELFF. Here the CDR3 DNA reads TGTGCCAGCAGTGCCTCGGTGGCGGCGAACACCGGGGAGCTGTTTTTT. Full variable domain (rest looked up from reference TRBV2 and TRBJ2-2): EPEVTQTPSHQVTQMGQEVILRCVPISNHLYFYWYRQILGQKVEFLVSFYNNEISEKSEIFDDQFSVERPDGSNFTLKIRSTKLEDSAMYFCASSASVAANTGELFFGEGSRLTVL.

V and J are TRBV5-1 and TRBJ1-2; D is possibly TRBD1 (6 bases). Trimming left V 3 bases short and J 2 bases short, with 11 bases between. Germline values: CDR1 SGHRS, CDR2 YFSETQ. This CDR3 has 14 amino acids. CDR3 in amino acids: CASSWGHGNYGYTF. CDR3 nucleotides: TGCGCCAGCAGCTGGGGGCACGGAAACTATGGCTACACCTTC. The entire variable domain, with the rest obtained from reference TRBV5-1 and TRBJ1-2, is as follows: KAGVTQTPRYLIKTRGQQVTLSCSPISGHRSVSWYQQTPGQGLQFLFEYFSETQRNKGNFPGRFSGRQFSNSRSEMNVSTLELGDSALYLCASSWGHGNYGYTFGSGTRLTVV.

This rearrangement joins TRBV27 to TRBJ2-3; 9 nucleotides agree with TRBD2. Germline V gives CDR1 MNHEY, CDR2 SMNVEV (reference sequence). This CDR3 has 15 amino acids. Losses at the gene ends were 4 bases for V and 1 base for J; bases not matched to a gene: 3. The DNA for the CDR3 is TGTGCCAGCAGTTCCTGGACTAGCGGCACAGATACGCAGTATTTT. Its protein product is CASSSWTSGTDTQYF.

This rearrangement joins TRBV30 to TRBJ1-3; D not resolved. V lost 2 bases, J lost 1 base, and 15 bases lay in between. The germline V gene encodes CDR1 GTSNPN and CDR2 SVGIG (reference sequence). The CDR3 has 16 residues. CDR3 DNA sequence: TGTGCCTGGAGTTTACCCCAGGTAACGTCTGGAAACACCATATATTTT. Translating it yields CAWSLPQVTSGNTIYF.

Notes on this clone: The sample has other DNA sequences that encode this CDR3 too. The CDR3 nucleotides read TGTGCCAGCTCACCCTCCGGGGGAACTGAAGCTTTCTTT. Translating gives CASSPSGGTEAFF. The V call is TRBV18, the J call TRBJ1-1; D is possibly TRBD1 (5 bases). Germline assignment: CDR1 KGHSH and CDR2 LQKENI. V was cut by 3 bases and J by 5 bases, with 10 bases left in between. This CDR3 is 13 amino acids long. Drawing the rest from reference TRBV18 and TRBJ1-1, the complete variable domain is NAGVMQNPRHLVRRRGQEARLRCSPMKGHSHVYWYRQLPEEGLKFMVYLQKENIIDESGMPKERFSAEFPKEGPSILRIQQVVRGDSAAYFCASSPSGGTEAFFGQGTRLTVV.